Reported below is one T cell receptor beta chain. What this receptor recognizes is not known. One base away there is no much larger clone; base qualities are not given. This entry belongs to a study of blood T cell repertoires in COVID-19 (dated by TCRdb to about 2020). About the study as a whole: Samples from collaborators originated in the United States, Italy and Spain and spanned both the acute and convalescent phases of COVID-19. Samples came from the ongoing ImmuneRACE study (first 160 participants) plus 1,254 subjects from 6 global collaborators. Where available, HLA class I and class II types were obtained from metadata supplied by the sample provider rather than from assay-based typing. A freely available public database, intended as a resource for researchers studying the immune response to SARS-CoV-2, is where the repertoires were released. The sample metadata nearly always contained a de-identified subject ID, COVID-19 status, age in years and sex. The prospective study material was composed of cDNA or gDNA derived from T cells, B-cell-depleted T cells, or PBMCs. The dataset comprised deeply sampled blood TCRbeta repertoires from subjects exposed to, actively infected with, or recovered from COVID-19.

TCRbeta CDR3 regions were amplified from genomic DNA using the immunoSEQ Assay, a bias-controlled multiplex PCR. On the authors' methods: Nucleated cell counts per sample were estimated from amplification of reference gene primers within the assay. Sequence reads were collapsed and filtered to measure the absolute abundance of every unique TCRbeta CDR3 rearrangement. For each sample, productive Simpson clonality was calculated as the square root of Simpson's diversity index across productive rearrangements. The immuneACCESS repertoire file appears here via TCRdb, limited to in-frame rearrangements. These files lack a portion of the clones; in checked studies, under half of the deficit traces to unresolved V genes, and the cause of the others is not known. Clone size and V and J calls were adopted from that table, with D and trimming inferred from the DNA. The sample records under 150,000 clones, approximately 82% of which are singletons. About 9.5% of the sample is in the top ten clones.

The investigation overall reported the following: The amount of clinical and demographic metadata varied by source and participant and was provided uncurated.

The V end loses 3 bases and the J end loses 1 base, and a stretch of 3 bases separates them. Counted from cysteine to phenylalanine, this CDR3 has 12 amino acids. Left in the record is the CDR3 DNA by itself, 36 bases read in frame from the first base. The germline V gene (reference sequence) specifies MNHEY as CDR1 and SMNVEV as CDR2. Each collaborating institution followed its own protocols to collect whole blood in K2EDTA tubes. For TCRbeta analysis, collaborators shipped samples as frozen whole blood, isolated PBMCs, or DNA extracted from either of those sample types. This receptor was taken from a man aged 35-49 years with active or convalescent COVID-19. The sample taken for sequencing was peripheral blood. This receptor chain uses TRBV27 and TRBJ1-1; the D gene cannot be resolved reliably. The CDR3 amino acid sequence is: CASSFGNTEAFF. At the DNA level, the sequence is TGTGCCAGCAGTTTCGGGAACACTGAAGCTTTCTTT.